A selection of T cell receptor beta chains follows, all from one sample in a study of cytomegalovirus exposure and HLA in healthy donors. TCRdb's copy holds only in-frame clones and misses some; the assay was immunoSEQ multiplex PCR. The sample has more than 95,000 clones, about 80% seen once. Sequencing was performed on PBMCs. The receptors come from a man aged 40-49 years in good health and CMV-seronegative. Both conserved end residues are part of each CDR3. Each record gives: clone size, J gene, D gene, V gene, CDR3 DNA, CDR3 protein. D genes are given only for firm matches. A row's size may be missing; if present it is once, few, many or a size class.

- | TRBJ1-5 | - | TRBV19 | TGTGCCAGTAGCTTTAATAGCAATCAGCCCCAGCATTTT | CASSFNSNQPQHF
few | TRBJ2-7 | TRBD2 | TRBV28 | TGTGCCAGCAGCACTAGCGGGGGCCCCTCCTACGAGCAGTACTTC | CASSTSGGPSYEQYF
- | TRBJ2-5 | TRBD1 | TRBV7-2 | TGTGCCAGCAGCCAGCTCGGGACAGGGAAAGAGACCCAGTACTTC | CASSQLGTGKETQYF
- | TRBJ2-5 | - | TRBV2 | TGTGCCAGCCCCGCGGGCCGAATAGGTATCCAAGAGACCCAGTACTTC | CASPAGRIGIQETQYF
- | TRBJ2-7 | - | TRBV13 | TGTGCCAGCAGTAAAAGTTATGGCAGAAGCTCCTACGAGCAGTACTTC | CASSKSYGRSSYEQYF
- | TRBJ2-7 | - | TRBV11-2 | TGTGCCAGCAGTCAAAGCCGGGTAGAAGCCTACGAGCAGTACTTC | CASSQSRVEAYEQYF
- | TRBJ1-6 | TRBD1 | TRBV10-2 | TGCGCCAGCAGTGGGCAGGGGGCTAATTCACCCCTCCACTTT | CASSGQGANSPLHF
once | TRBJ2-3 | TRBD2 | TRBV27 | TGTGCCAGCAGTTCGCTAGCGGGGGCAAGCACAGATACGCAGTATTTT | CASSSLAGASTDTQYF
- | TRBJ1-5 | TRBD1 | TRBV7-8 | TGTGCCAGCAGCTTAGCGCCACAGGGGAGCAATCAGCCCCAGCATTTT | CASSLAPQGSNQPQHF
- | TRBJ2-7 | TRBD2 | TRBV7-2 | TGTGCCGTAAAAAGGACTAGCGGGGCGACCTACGAGCAGTACTTC | CAVKRTSGATYEQYF
- | TRBJ2-5 | TRBD2 | TRBV18 | TGTGCCAGCTCACCGGGACTAGCGGACCAAGAGACCCAGTACTTC | CASSPGLADQETQYF
- | TRBJ2-7 | - | TRBV21-1 | TGTGCCAGCAGCACAAATTTGGGCGGGCTATACGAGCAGTACTTC | CASSTNLGGLYEQYF
- | TRBJ2-7 | TRBD1 | TRBV27 | TGTGCCAGCAGCTCCCGACAGGGCAGTCGATACGAGCAGTACTTC | CASSSRQGSRYEQYF
- | TRBJ1-6 | TRBD1 | TRBV6-6 | TGTGCCAGCAGTTTACCGGGACAGGGAAGGCCACCCCTCCACTTT | CASSLPGQGRPPLHF
- | TRBJ2-3 | TRBD2 | TRBV11-2 | TGTGCCAGCAGCACCCGAGCGGGGGCCACTAGCACAGATACGCAGTATTTT | CASSTRAGATSTDTQYF
once | TRBJ2-1 | TRBD2 | TRBV6-6 | TGTGCCACCGGACTAGCGGGGGGCTACAATGAGCAGTTCTTC | CATGLAGGYNEQFF